A single sample is the source of the 21 T cell receptor beta chains below, sequenced in a study of T-cell memory formation after mild COVID-19. MiXCR, applied by TCRdb to the 5' RACE reads, yields one record per CDR3 protein. There are roughly 450,000 distinct CDR3 sequences in the sample; 15% to 20% occur only once, and about 12% lies in the top ten. Material: PBMCs or a T cell subset sorted from them (not recorded which). These TCRs come from an adult woman who had mild COVID-19 (a few samples of this study predate the infection). Cell type and time point are not known.

This chain connects TRBV12-3 or TRBV12-4 to TRBJ1-4, with 7 nucleotides matching TRBD1. V dropped 8 bases and J dropped 4; count of bases not matched to a gene: 1. The CDR3 covers 12 residues. CDR3 DNA: TGTGCCAGCCGGGACAGTAATGAAAAACTGTTTTTT. This translates into CASRDSNEKLFF.

The sample holds many counts of this clonotype. V is TRBV27 and J is TRBJ2-2; tentatively, D is TRBD2 (7 bases). The CDR3 extends over 14 amino acids. The V end was cut by 4 bases, the J end by 6 bases, with 12 bases between. Germline assignment: CDR1 MNHEY and CDR2 SMNVEV (reference sequence). CDR3 loop: CASSYGGPSGELFF. DNA for the CDR3: TGTGCCAGCAGTTACGGGGGGCCTTCCGGGGAGCTGTTTTTT.

This clonotype showed up just a few times. V usage is TRBV20-1 and J usage is TRBJ2-1; perhaps TRBD2 as D (6 bases). CDR1 is DFQATT, CDR2 SNEGSKA, per germline (reference sequence). The CDR3 loop spans 15 amino acids. The V end was cut by 0 bases, the J end by 5 bases, with 14 bases between. The CDR3 nucleotides read TGCAGTGCTAGAGAGTTTCTTAAGCGGGACAATGAGCAGTTCTTC. Its translation is CSAREFLKRDNEQFF.

The chain uses TRBV20-1 and TRBJ2-5, with a tentative D call TRBD1 (5 bases). Germline CDR1 and CDR2: DFQATT and SNEGSKA (reference sequence). Trimming left V 4 bases short and J 0 bases short, with 9 bases between. The CDR3 totals 13 residues. Here the CDR3 reads CSAIGADQETQYF. CDR3 DNA: TGCAGTGCTATTGGGGCAGACCAAGAGACCCAGTACTTC.

This clonotype was detected only a few times. This sequence joins TRBV12-3 or TRBV12-4 and TRBJ1-2, with 8 nucleotides matching TRBD1. J gave up 8 bases and V 4 bases, and 6 bases lay outside the gene matches. This CDR3 has 13 amino acids. The chain's CDR3 is CASSWDRSDGYTF. CDR3 bases: TGTGCCAGCAGTTGGGACAGGTCCGACGGCTACACCTTC.

This clonotype has more than one count but fewer than ten. V is TRBV9 and J is TRBJ2-7; a weak D match, TRBD1 (5 bases). CDR1 and CDR2 (germline): SGDLS, YYNGEE. V was pared by 4 bases and J by 2 bases, with 16 bases between. The CDR3 extends over 15 amino acids. The CDR3 spells CASSPSWGGPYEQYF. DNA for the CDR3: TGTGCCAGCAGCCCTTCCTGGGGCGGCCCCTACGAGCAGTACTTC.

The chain recombines TRBV6-2 or TRBV6-3 with TRBJ2-7; D ambiguous. Trimming left V 1 base short and J 5 bases short, with 9 bases between. CDR1 and CDR2 (germline): MNHEY, SVGEGT. CDR3 length: 13 amino acids. The CDR3, as DNA: TGTGCCAGCAGTTACTTGGGTGGCCACGAGCAGTACTTC. It specifies CASSYLGGHEQYF.

This clonotype came up a few times. The CDR3 here is CASSPGGWGRETYNEQFF. DNA for the CDR3: TGTGCCAGCTCACCAGGGGGGTGGGGACGCGAGACCTACAATGAGCAGTTCTTC. The J gene is TRBJ2-1, the V gene TRBV18; a possible D gene is TRBD2 (6 bases). CDR1 is KGHSH, CDR2 LQKENI, per germline. CDR3 length: 18 amino acids. Trimming stripped 2 bases from V and 2 bases from J, with 19 bases between.

This clonotype was seen only a few times. The genes are TRBV5-6 and TRBJ1-2, with a tentative D call TRBD1 (5 bases). V was clipped by 1 base and J by 3 bases, with 10 bases between them. CDR3 length: 14 amino acids. Germline-derived CDR1 and CDR2 are SGHDT and YYEEEE. The CDR3 reads CASSLPGRDYGYTF. The DNA of the CDR3 is TGTGCCAGCAGCTTGCCAGGGAGAGACTATGGCTACACCTTC.

The chain is built from TRBV6-7 and TRBJ2-5; the match to TRBD2 covers 8 bases. TRBV6-7 is annotated as an ORF whose role is uncertain. V lost 6 bases to trimming and J lost 5 bases; unmatched junction nucleotides: 20. This CDR3 has 18 residues. CDR3 nucleotides: TGTGCCAGCAGAGATGGTTCCGGTAGCGGGATTTGGACGGAGACCCAGTACTTC. Its protein is CASRDGSGSGIWTETQYF.

V usage is TRBV13 and J usage is TRBJ2-3; no clear D gene. Between the trimmed V and J ends, which lost 5 bases and 2 bases, there was a span of 8 bases. In germline, CDR1 is PRHDT, CDR2 FYEKMQ (reference sequence). The CDR3 spans 13 residues. The CDR3 DNA follows: TGTGCCAGCAGCCAGAGAACCACAGATACGCAGTATTTT. Residues: CASSQRTTDTQYF.

The chain uses TRBV5-4 and TRBJ2-1; the D is unclear. This CDR3 has 14 residues. Trimming pared 2 bases from V and 8 bases from J, leaving 14 bases between. CDR1 is SGHNT, CDR2 YYREEE, per germline (reference sequence). For the CDR3, the DNA is TGTGCCAGCAGCTTAGGACCCTCGGTGGATGAGCAGTTCTTC. The encoded protein is CASSLGPSVDEQFF.

This clonotype showed up just a few times. The gene calls are TRBV5-1 and TRBJ1-4; the D gene is possibly TRBD1 (5 bases). The CDR3 is 16 residues long. Germline-derived CDR1 and CDR2 are SGHRS and YFSETQ. V was cut by 0 bases and J by 1 base, with 10 bases left in between. The CDR3 spells CASSLAGQGTNEKLFF. As DNA, the CDR3 is TGCGCCAGCAGCTTGGCCGGTCAGGGAACTAATGAAAAACTGTTTTTT.

The sample holds a few counts of this clonotype. The J gene is TRBJ1-5, the V gene TRBV29-1; TRBD1 aligns across 8 bases. V was clipped by 4 bases and J by 3 bases; unmatched bases: 8. The length of the CDR3 is 15 residues. Germline V lookup: CDR1 SQVTM, CDR2 ANQGSEA. The CDR3 reads CSVVIGQGLNQPQHF. The CDR3 nucleotides read TGCAGCGTTGTAATAGGACAGGGACTCAATCAGCCCCAGCATTTT.

With regard to this clonotype: The junction and the germline gene differ at one end; a read error may be behind it. The chain employs TRBV5-8 and TRBJ1-3; D gene uncertain. Per germline, CDR1 SGHTS and CDR2 YDEGEE. The CDR3 extends over 9 amino acids. The CDR3 is CASREGKNF. In nucleotides, the CDR3 is TGTGCCAGCAGGGAGGGAAAAAATTTT.

V usage is TRBV11-2 and J usage is TRBJ1-2; a possible D gene is TRBD1 (6 bases). V lost 4 bases to trimming and J lost 8 bases, with 11 bases between them. The CDR3 consists of 12 residues. Germline loops: CDR1 SGHAT, CDR2 FQNNGV. The DNA for the CDR3 is TGTGCCAGCAGCTCAGGCAGGGGCGGCTACACCTTC. Translation gives CASSSGRGGYTF.

The chain uses TRBV6-2 or TRBV6-3 and TRBJ2-1, with 15 positions matching TRBD2. Germline values: CDR1 MNHEY, CDR2 SVGEGT. The CDR3 runs 18 residues. Trimming removed 6 bases from V and 3 bases from J; junction bases left unmatched: 9. The chain's CDR3 is CASRPGTSGRSRYNEQFF. CDR3 nucleotides: TGTGCCAGCAGACCCGGGACTAGCGGGAGGTCGCGCTACAATGAGCAGTTCTTC.

The chain employs TRBV9 and TRBJ2-7; D could derive from TRBD1 or TRBD2 (5 bases each). This CDR3 has 15 residues. The V and J ends lost 0 bases and 0 bases respectively, with 10 bases between them. Germline CDR1 is SGDLS and CDR2 is YYNGEE. CDR3 in amino acids: CASSVGEGSSYEQYF. CDR3 sequence (DNA): TGTGCCAGCAGCGTAGGTGAGGGGAGCTCCTACGAGCAGTACTTC.

The gene calls are TRBV7-9 and TRBJ1-3; 7 nucleotides line up with TRBD1. The V segment lost 4 bases and the J segment 7 bases; nucleotides outside the gene matches: 13. From germline, CDR1 is SEHNR and CDR2 FQNEAQ (reference sequence). This CDR3 comprises 16 residues. The CDR3 reads CASSSGGAGLGNTIYF. The CDR3 DNA follows: TGTGCCAGCAGCTCAGGGGGGGCAGGACTCGGGAACACCATATATTTT.

This clonotype was observed at least ten times. This sequence joins TRBV12-3 or TRBV12-4 and TRBJ2-7; 7 nucleotides match TRBD1. This CDR3 has 13 amino acids. V dropped 4 bases and J dropped 7; count of bases not matched to a gene: 7. CDR3: CASSWGTVREQYF. The CDR3 DNA reads TGTGCCAGCAGTTGGGGGACAGTGCGAGAGCAGTACTTC.

This clonotype has only a few counts. This chain links TRBV5-1 with TRBJ2-1, with D uncertain. Trimming pared 1 base from V and 5 bases from J, leaving 10 bases between. Germline lookup yields CDR1 SGHRS and CDR2 YFSETQ. The CDR3 contains 14 residues. CDR3 coding DNA: TGCGCCAGCAGCTTGAGCGCTGCTCACAATGAGCAGTTCTTC. Translating gives CASSLSAAHNEQFF.